This T cell receptor beta chain was observed in a study of cytomegalovirus exposure and HLA in healthy donors. In the PCR, 60 Vbeta and 13 Jbeta primers were used. Assay used: immunoSEQ multiplex PCR; TCRdb lists only in-frame clones, some missing. This sample has around 120,000 clones; approximately 61% occur once, and the top ten carry 1.5% to 2%. The germline V gene encodes CDR1 MNHEY and CDR2 SVGAGI. The CDR3 is made up of 14 amino acids. The V gene lost 2 bases and the J gene lost 2 bases, with 10 bases spanning the gap. This clone was detected once. This clonotype originated in a young man in good health and CMV-seropositive. This sequence joins TRBV6-5 and TRBJ2-7; the D gene is possibly TRBD1 (5 bases). Sequenced input: PBMCs. CDR3 sequence reads: CASSYTPQAYEQYF. Written as DNA, the CDR3 is TGTGCCAGCAGTTACACCCCACAGGCCTACGAGCAGTACTTC.